This entry lists 20 T cell receptor beta chains sequenced from one sample in a study of Graves' ophthalmopathy and Graves' hyperthyroidism. Scientists amplified the TCR beta CDR3 regions from RNA transcripts. First-round RT-PCR employed HTBI primers, with a second-round multiplex PCR after it. MiXCR was run by TCRdb on the multiplex PCR reads, yielding one entry per CDR3 protein. Of over 500,000 distinct CDR3 sequences listed, 22% are singletons. The material sequenced was peripheral blood. These receptors were taken from a woman under 30 with stable Graves' hyperthyroidism. Some clones in this sample may be carry-over from other donors' samples.

This clonotype was counted at least ten times. The V and J genes are TRBV6-2 or TRBV6-3 and TRBJ2-5, with 14 bases matching TRBD2. This CDR3 comprises 16 residues. The germline CDR1 and CDR2 sequences are MNHEY and SVGEGT. J was trimmed by 5 bases and V by 5 bases; bases with no gene match: 7. The CDR3 loop is CASSATSGGARETQYF. The DNA for the CDR3 is TGTGCCAGCAGTGCGACTAGCGGGGGGGCTCGGGAGACCCAGTACTTC.

This clonotype was found many times. The rearrangement joins TRBV12-3 or TRBV12-4 to TRBJ2-7; D gene uncertain. CDR3 length: 16 residues. V lost 1 base and J lost 0, with 13 bases in between. The CDR3 DNA follows: TGTGCCAGCAGTTTAGTATATGGAATCCCCTCCTACGAGCAGTACTTC. It translates to CASSLVYGIPSYEQYF.

Many counts were recorded for this clonotype. This chain connects TRBV7-9 to TRBJ2-7, with D unresolved. Germline-derived CDR1 and CDR2 are SEHNR and FQNEAQ (reference sequence). Trimming took 5 bases from V and 3 from J, leaving 14 bases between them. The CDR3 covers 14 residues. CDR3 bases: TGTGCCAGCAGCCCCCTCGCTGAGGACTACGAGCAGTACTTC. Protein product: CASSPLAEDYEQYF. Full variable domain (rest looked up from reference TRBV7-9 and TRBJ2-7): DTGVSQNPRHKITKRGQNVTFRCDPISEHNRLYWYRQTLGQGPEFLTYFQNEAQLEKSRLLSDRFSAERPKGSFSTLEIQRTEQGDSAMYLCASSPLAEDYEQYFGPGTRLTVT.

This clonotype was found many times. This chain connects TRBV29-1 to TRBJ2-7; perhaps TRBD2 as D (6 bases). In germline, CDR1 is SQVTM, CDR2 ANQGSEA. CDR3 length: 11 amino acids. V was pared by 3 bases and J by 5 bases, with 8 bases between. For the CDR3, the DNA is TGCAGCGTTGAGGGCGGGGACGAGCAGTACTTC. Its protein product is CSVEGGDEQYF.

There are many counts of this clonotype. The junction departs from germline at one end; a sequencing error may be responsible. The rearrangement joins TRBV5-1 to TRBJ1-2; D might be TRBD1 (5 bases). CDR1 and CDR2 from the germline V gene are SGHRS and YFSETQ. There are 13 residues in the CDR3. The CDR3 here is CAGSSGGNYGYTF. The CDR3 DNA follows: TGCGCCGGCAGCTCTGGGGGAAACTATGGCTACACCTTC.

This clonotype was detected only a few times. One end of the junction varies from germline; a read error may be responsible. This sequence joins TRBV3-1 and TRBJ1-5; no clear D gene. CDR3 length equals 15 residues. CDR1 and CDR2 from the germline V gene are LGHDT and YNNKEL (reference sequence). For the CDR3, the DNA is TGTGCCAGCAGCCAAGAGATGAGTAGCGATCAGCCCCAGCATTTT. Translating gives CASSQEMSSDQPQHF.

This chain connects TRBV10-3 to TRBJ2-7; 10 positions match TRBD1. V gave up 6 bases and J gave up 4 bases; unmatched junction bases: 6. The V gene's germline CDR1 is ENHRY and CDR2 SYGVKD. This CDR3 region has 14 residues. The DNA of the CDR3 is TGTGCCATCAGCGAAACGGGACAGGGGTACGAGCAGTACTTC. It translates to CAISETGQGYEQYF.

This clonotype showed up many times. The chain couples TRBV12-3 or TRBV12-4 to TRBJ2-7; 7 nucleotides align to TRBD2. The V segment lost 1 base and the J segment 2 bases; nucleotides outside the gene matches: 5. The CDR3 contains 15 residues. CDR3 amino acids: CASSLDGGRAYEQYF. The CDR3 region has the DNA TGTGCCAGCAGTTTAGATGGGGGGAGGGCCTACGAGCAGTACTTC.

The chain couples TRBV28 to TRBJ1-1; D gene ambiguous. V lost 4 bases to trimming and J lost 1 base, with 13 bases between them. The CDR3 loop spans 15 amino acids. The germline V gene has CDR1 MDHEN and CDR2 SYDVKM. CDR3 sequence (DNA): TGTGCCAGCAGTTCGCCGACGGATTGGAACACTGAAGCTTTCTTT. Translating gives CASSSPTDWNTEAFF.

The chain employs TRBV20-1 and TRBJ2-7; D may be TRBD1 or TRBD2 (5 bases each). Trimming pared 0 bases from V and 6 bases from J, leaving 18 bases between. This CDR3 region has 15 residues. CDR1 and CDR2 (germline): DFQATT, SNEGSKA (reference sequence). This chain's CDR3 is CSARDPGQGWGEQYF. The CDR3 DNA follows: TGCAGTGCTAGAGATCCGGGGCAGGGATGGGGCGAGCAGTACTTC.

Many counts were recorded for this clonotype. CDR3: CASSLGQGVSQPQHF. The CDR3 DNA is TGTGCCAGCAGCCTGGGACAGGGAGTCAGTCAGCCCCAGCATTTT. The rearrangement joins TRBV6-5 to TRBJ1-5, with TRBD1 identical over 9 bases. V was clipped by 6 bases and J by 6 bases; unmatched bases: 9. Germline CDR1 reads MNHEY; CDR2 reads SVGAGI. The CDR3 is 15 amino acids.

The chain joins TRBV20-1 to TRBJ1-1; perhaps TRBD1 as D (6 bases). The CDR3 runs 16 residues. With 4 bases removed from V and 0 bases from J, the gap between germline ends came to 18 bases. Germline CDR1 and CDR2: DFQATT and SNEGSKA (reference sequence). The CDR3 spells CSATGPGGSMNTEAFF. The CDR3 DNA reads as TGCAGTGCTACCGGACCGGGGGGCTCGATGAACACTGAAGCTTTCTTT.

The chain recombines TRBV4-3 with TRBJ1-5; no definite D call. This CDR3 comprises 15 residues. V lost 0 bases to trimming and J lost 1 base, with 7 bases between them. In germline, CDR1 is LGHNA, CDR2 YSLEER. The CDR3 spells CASSQDQWSNQPQHF. The CDR3 nucleotides are TGCGCCAGCAGCCAAGATCAGTGGAGCAATCAGCCCCAGCATTTT.

A few counts support this clonotype. The gene calls are TRBV6-1 and TRBJ1-1; 8 positions match TRBD1. The CDR3 has 13 amino acids. V lost 10 bases and J lost 1; bases outside the gene matches: 5. In germline, CDR1 is MNHNS, CDR2 SASEGT. CDR3 sequence reads: CATQGAENTEAFF. CDR3 sequence (DNA): TGTGCCACCCAGGGGGCTGAGAACACTGAAGCTTTCTTT.

This clonotype has at least ten counts. The chain carries TRBV20-1 and TRBJ1-2, with TRBD1 as a possible D gene (5 bases). CDR1 DFQATT and CDR2 SNEGSKA come from the germline V gene (reference sequence). V shed 6 bases and J shed 0 bases, with 11 bases lying between them. This CDR3 contains 13 residues. The CDR3 DNA sequence: TGCAGTGCCCAGGGACCGACTAACTATGGCTACACCTTC. This codes for CSAQGPTNYGYTF.

DNA of the CDR3: TGTGCCAGCAGTTTGTCGGGACAGCAACAAGAGACCCAGTACTTC. It yields the protein CASSLSGQQQETQYF. V gene TRBV12-3 or TRBV12-4 combines with J gene TRBJ2-5, with TRBD1 matching over 7 bases. V gave up 3 bases and J gave up 2 bases; unmatched junction bases: 6. This CDR3 spans 15 amino acids.

For this clonotype: This may arise from a read error, as a much more abundant clone is one base away. The rearrangement joins TRBV5-1 to TRBJ2-2; 10 bases are a match to TRBD1. Trimming at V came to 4 bases and at J to 3 bases, leaving 6 bases not matched to a gene. The CDR3 has 16 residues. Germline V gene data show CDR1 as SGHRS and CDR2 as YFSETQ. Here the CDR3 reads CASSPTGTGDTGELFF. In DNA, the CDR3 is TGCGCCAGCAGCCCCACCGGGACAGGGGACACCGGGGAGCTGTTTTTT.

Many counts were recorded for this clonotype. The chain carries TRBV28 and TRBJ2-2, with D uncertain. V lost 3 bases, J lost 0 bases, and 5 bases lay in between. The CDR3 loop spans 14 amino acids. CDR1 MDHEN and CDR2 SYDVKM come from the germline V gene. The CDR3 sequence: CASSFAPNTGELFF. The CDR3 coding sequence is TGTGCCAGCAGTTTTGCACCGAACACCGGGGAGCTGTTTTTT.

The sample holds many counts of this clonotype. The chain links TRBV6-4 to TRBJ1-1; 7 nucleotides line up with TRBD1. V lost 6 bases and J lost 3; bases outside the gene matches: 10. The CDR3 loop spans 15 amino acids. CDR1 and CDR2 from the germline V gene are MRHNA and SNTAGT. The CDR3 DNA is TGTGCCAGCAGGGACGGACAGGAGCATGACACTGAAGCTTTCTTT. This gives the protein CASRDGQEHDTEAFF.

This chain uses TRBV18 with TRBJ2-4, with 7 bases that match TRBD1. The V gene's germline CDR1 is KGHSH and CDR2 LQKENI. Trimming took 6 bases from V and 14 from J; bases not matched to a gene: 10. The CDR3 spans 12 residues. The CDR3 DNA follows: TGTGCCAGCTCCCGCGGACAGGCCGTTAAGTACTTC. Translating it yields CASSRGQAVKYF.